This entry concerns a single T cell receptor beta chain. What it binds is unknown. This record comes from a study of metastatic and nonmetastatic thyroid tumors. Background on the study: For malignant and benign thyroid patients, tumor or nodule tissue and blood were the sources whose repertoires were compared.

Per the original data handling: Across clinicopathological groups, CDR3 differences served as the basis for building a distant-metastasis classifier for papillary thyroid cancer. TCRdb re-called the PCR reads through MiXCR. The V and J calls shown here were made by TCRdb, not taken from the authors' results. The sample has about 13,000 clones; 20% to 30% are singletons. The CDR3 totals 15 residues. Germline-derived CDR1 and CDR2 are DFQATT and SNEGSKA (reference sequence). V was shortened by 5 bases and J by 3 bases, with 20 bases between the two germline ends. Whole-study results and caveats: The reported finding was significantly higher TCR beta diversity in malignant thyroid tumors relative to benign nodules, in blood and tumor.

Before thyroid surgery, none of the patients had received any treatment. Sequenced input: adjacent normal tissue. V is TRBV20-1 and J is TRBJ2-7; perhaps TRBD2 as D (6 bases). This clonotype was sampled from a female donor with papillary thyroid cancer or a benign thyroid nodule (not recorded which). Some clones in this sample may be carry-over from other donors' samples. CDR3: CSAETPGTGRYEQYF. As DNA, the CDR3 is TGCAGTGCTGAGACCCCCGGGACTGGCCGCTACGAGCAGTACTTC.